A selection of T cell receptor beta chains follows, all from one sample in a study of blood T cell repertoires in COVID-19. This table comes from immunoSEQ multiplex PCR, and its TCRdb copy is limited to in-frame clones, with some not included. The sample contains 25,000 to 35,000 clones, approximately 85% of which appear only once. Sequences were obtained from peripheral blood. All receptors come from a human donor in a cohort sampled during active COVID-19. CDR3s include the opening cysteine and the closing phenylalanine or tryptophan. A D gene is named only where the DNA matches it firmly. Some rows mark clone size as missing; the rest say once, few, many or name a class of expanded clone.

j_call: TRBJ2-7; d_call: TRBD2; v_call: TRBV5-5; clone_size: few; cdr3_aa: CASRRTSGSYEQYF; cdr3_nt: TGTGCCAGCAGGAGAACTAGCGGGAGCTACGAGCAGTACTTC
j_call: TRBJ2-1; d_call: TRBD1; v_call: TRBV5-1; clone_size: .; cdr3_aa: CASGGQGAPKGEQFF; cdr3_nt: TGCGCCAGCGGGGGGCAGGGGGCCCCCAAGGGTGAGCAGTTCTTC
j_call: TRBJ1-5; d_call: .; v_call: TRBV30; clone_size: .; cdr3_aa: CAWSPGGNQPQHF; cdr3_nt: TGTGCCTGGAGTCCAGGGGGCAATCAGCCCCAGCATTTT
j_call: TRBJ2-1; d_call: TRBD2; v_call: TRBV3-1/TRBV3-2; clone_size: .; cdr3_aa: CASSQKTSGRLNYNEQFF; cdr3_nt: TGTGCCAGCAGCCAAAAGACTAGCGGGAGACTTAACTACAATGAGCAGTTCTTC
j_call: TRBJ1-5; d_call: .; v_call: TRBV25-1; clone_size: .; cdr3_aa: CASSAGTWDQPQHF; cdr3_nt: TGCGCCAGCAGTGCCGGGACATGGGATCAGCCCCAGCATTTT
j_call: TRBJ1-1; d_call: .; v_call: TRBV19; clone_size: .; cdr3_aa: CASSISGRMNTEAFF; cdr3_nt: TGTGCCAGTAGTATATCGGGTCGTATGAACACTGAAGCTTTCTTT
j_call: TRBJ1-1; d_call: TRBD1; v_call: TRBV9; clone_size: .; cdr3_aa: CASSAQSGTDTEAFF; cdr3_nt: TGTGCCAGCAGCGCCCAATCCGGGACAGACACTGAAGCTTTCTTT
j_call: TRBJ2-3; d_call: .; v_call: TRBV7-9; clone_size: few; cdr3_aa: CASSPHTKPRGDTQYF; cdr3_nt: TGTGCCAGCAGCCCTCACACGAAGCCCCGAGGGGATACGCAGTATTTT
j_call: TRBJ2-5; d_call: TRBD2; v_call: TRBV13; clone_size: .; cdr3_aa: CASSGTGLAGAETQYF; cdr3_nt: TGTGCCAGCAGCGGGACGGGACTAGCGGGAGCAGAGACCCAGTACTTC
j_call: TRBJ1-6; d_call: .; v_call: TRBV7-3; clone_size: .; cdr3_aa: CASSLISNSPLHF; cdr3_nt: TGTGCCAGCAGCTTAATCAGTAATTCACCCCTCCACTTT
j_call: TRBJ2-3; d_call: TRBD1; v_call: TRBV9; clone_size: .; cdr3_aa: CASSVGQGRPDTQYF; cdr3_nt: TGTGCCAGCAGCGTAGGACAGGGACGCCCCGATACGCAGTATTTT
j_call: TRBJ1-3; d_call: .; v_call: TRBV21-1; clone_size: .; cdr3_aa: CASSKCKAGRPGRGNTIYF; cdr3_nt: TGTGCCAGCAGCAAATGTAAAGCGGGCCGCCCGGGGAGGGGAAACACCATATATTTT
j_call: TRBJ2-1; d_call: .; v_call: TRBV29-1; clone_size: .; cdr3_aa: CSVATGNEQFF; cdr3_nt: TGCAGCGTTGCCACGGGCAATGAGCAGTTCTTC
j_call: TRBJ1-5; d_call: .; v_call: TRBV7-9; clone_size: .; cdr3_aa: CASSLSNQPQHF; cdr3_nt: TGTGCCAGCAGCTTATCTAATCAGCCCCAGCATTTT
j_call: TRBJ2-3; d_call: .; v_call: TRBV2; clone_size: .; cdr3_aa: CASSAAEGLADTQYF; cdr3_nt: TGTGCCAGCAGTGCTGCCGAGGGACTCGCAGATACGCAGTATTTT
j_call: TRBJ2-1; d_call: TRBD2; v_call: TRBV7-9; clone_size: .; cdr3_aa: CASSFGLADLNEQFF; cdr3_nt: TGTGCCAGCAGCTTTGGACTAGCGGACCTCAATGAGCAGTTCTTC
j_call: TRBJ2-2; d_call: TRBD2; v_call: TRBV10-3; clone_size: .; cdr3_aa: CATSGGAHTGELFF; cdr3_nt: TGTGCCACTTCCGGGGGGGCGCACACCGGGGAGCTGTTTTTT
j_call: TRBJ2-1; d_call: .; v_call: TRBV5-4; clone_size: .; cdr3_aa: CASSSSVGQRDRNEQFF; cdr3_nt: TGTGCCAGCAGTTCCTCCGTAGGACAGAGAGACCGCAATGAGCAGTTCTTC
j_call: TRBJ2-1; d_call: .; v_call: TRBV27; clone_size: .; cdr3_aa: CASRPAGSYNEQFF; cdr3_nt: TGTGCCAGCAGACCTGCGGGTTCCTACAATGAGCAGTTCTTC
j_call: TRBJ1-2; d_call: .; v_call: TRBV7-9; clone_size: few; cdr3_aa: CASSLGPGSYGYTF; cdr3_nt: TGTGCCAGCAGCTTAGGCCCAGGGTCATATGGCTACACCTTC
j_call: TRBJ2-7; d_call: .; v_call: TRBV6-5; clone_size: .; cdr3_aa: CASSYSTGNDRPEF; cdr3_nt: TGTGCCAGCAGTTACTCGACCGGGAACGACAGGCCGGAGTTC
j_call: TRBJ2-7; d_call: .; v_call: TRBV5-5; clone_size: .; cdr3_aa: CASTLGGRMGNEQYF; cdr3_nt: TGTGCCAGCACCCTGGGGGGTCGGATGGGTAACGAGCAGTACTTC
j_call: TRBJ2-3; d_call: TRBD1; v_call: TRBV28; clone_size: .; cdr3_aa: CASSSGQGTDTQYF; cdr3_nt: TGTGCCAGCAGTAGTGGACAGGGGACAGATACGCAGTATTTT
j_call: TRBJ2-3; d_call: .; v_call: TRBV7-6; clone_size: medium-sized; cdr3_aa: CASSLAPRSSTDTQYF; cdr3_nt: TGTGCCAGCAGCTTAGCTCCCAGGTCCAGCACAGATACGCAGTATTTT
j_call: TRBJ1-2; d_call: .; v_call: TRBV6-5; clone_size: .; cdr3_aa: CASKEFMGRGYTF; cdr3_nt: TGTGCCAGCAAAGAGTTTATGGGCCGTGGCTACACCTTC
j_call: TRBJ2-2; d_call: .; v_call: TRBV4-1; clone_size: .; cdr3_aa: CASSHAGLPGELFF; cdr3_nt: TGCGCCAGCAGCCATGCTGGACTTCCCGGGGAGCTGTTTTTT
j_call: TRBJ2-3; d_call: TRBD1; v_call: TRBV24-1; clone_size: .; cdr3_aa: CATNPGQGISDTQYF; cdr3_nt: TGTGCCACCAATCCGGGACAGGGAATTTCAGATACGCAGTATTTT
j_call: TRBJ1-1; d_call: .; v_call: TRBV10-3; clone_size: .; cdr3_aa: CAISGTENTEAFF; cdr3_nt: TGTGCCATCAGTGGTACAGAGAACACTGAAGCTTTCTTT
j_call: TRBJ2-5; d_call: TRBD1; v_call: TRBV18; clone_size: .; cdr3_aa: CASSPKGQHQETQYF; cdr3_nt: TGTGCCAGCTCACCAAAGGGACAGCATCAAGAGACCCAGTACTTC
j_call: TRBJ2-6; d_call: TRBD1; v_call: TRBV10-3; clone_size: .; cdr3_aa: CAISLDREGANVLTF; cdr3_nt: TGTGCCATCAGTCTGGACAGGGAGGGGGCCAACGTCCTGACTTTC
j_call: TRBJ2-1; d_call: TRBD2; v_call: TRBV9; clone_size: .; cdr3_aa: CASSEGLAGEGEQFF; cdr3_nt: TGTGCCAGCAGCGAGGGACTAGCGGGAGAGGGTGAGCAGTTCTTC
j_call: TRBJ2-7; d_call: TRBD2; v_call: TRBV28; clone_size: .; cdr3_aa: CASSLRLAGGHRSYEQYF; cdr3_nt: TGTGCCAGCAGTTTGAGGCTAGCGGGGGGGCATCGGTCCTACGAGCAGTACTTC
j_call: TRBJ1-2; d_call: .; v_call: TRBV6-1; clone_size: .; cdr3_aa: CASSESSVRSYGYTF; cdr3_nt: TGTGCCAGCAGTGAATCTAGTGTCCGCTCCTATGGCTACACCTTC
j_call: TRBJ1-6; d_call: .; v_call: TRBV10-3; clone_size: few; cdr3_aa: CAISESTPGGLHF; cdr3_nt: TGTGCCATCAGTGAGAGTACCCCCGGCGGCCTCCACTTT
j_call: TRBJ1-5; d_call: .; v_call: TRBV18; clone_size: .; cdr3_aa: CASSGGAGNQPQHF; cdr3_nt: TGTGCCAGCTCAGGGGGCGCTGGCAATCAGCCCCAGCATTTT
j_call: TRBJ1-2; d_call: .; v_call: TRBV7-8; clone_size: .; cdr3_aa: CASSLVPIANYGYTF; cdr3_nt: TGTGCCAGCAGCTTAGTGCCCATAGCTAACTATGGCTACACCTTC
j_call: TRBJ2-5; d_call: .; v_call: TRBV2; clone_size: few; cdr3_aa: CASSDRTEYQETQYF; cdr3_nt: TGTGCCAGCAGTGACAGGACAGAGTACCAAGAGACCCAGTACTTC
j_call: TRBJ2-2; d_call: .; v_call: TRBV24-1; clone_size: .; cdr3_aa: CATSPLNTGELFF; cdr3_nt: TGTGCCACCAGTCCACTGAACACCGGGGAGCTGTTTTTT
j_call: TRBJ1-5; d_call: TRBD1; v_call: TRBV18; clone_size: .; cdr3_aa: CASSPRTGSGNQPQHF; cdr3_nt: TGTGCCAGCTCACCAAGGACAGGGAGTGGCAATCAGCCCCAGCATTTT
j_call: TRBJ2-6; d_call: .; v_call: TRBV27; clone_size: .; cdr3_aa: CASSSTVAGANVLTF; cdr3_nt: TGTGCCAGCAGTTCGACAGTAGCTGGGGCCAACGTCCTGACTTTC
j_call: TRBJ2-1; d_call: TRBD2; v_call: TRBV2; clone_size: .; cdr3_aa: CASITGTSGLDEQFF; cdr3_nt: TGTGCCAGCATTACCGGGACTAGCGGATTGGATGAGCAGTTCTTC
j_call: TRBJ1-6; d_call: .; v_call: TRBV7-8; clone_size: once; cdr3_aa: CASSLERYNSPLHF; cdr3_nt: TGTGCCAGCAGCTTAGAGCGGTATAATTCACCCCTCCACTTT
j_call: TRBJ2-3; d_call: TRBD2; v_call: TRBV6-2/TRBV6-3; clone_size: .; cdr3_aa: CASSYSLAAPTDTQYF; cdr3_nt: TGTGCCAGCAGTTACTCGCTAGCGGCCCCCACAGATACGCAGTATTTT
j_call: TRBJ2-3; d_call: TRBD1; v_call: TRBV10-3; clone_size: .; cdr3_aa: CAISGTRTGGTDTQYF; cdr3_nt: TGTGCCATCAGTGGGACTCGGACAGGGGGCACAGATACGCAGTATTTT
j_call: TRBJ1-1; d_call: .; v_call: TRBV5-8; clone_size: .; cdr3_aa: CASSLQGTEAFF; cdr3_nt: TGTGCCAGCAGCTTGCAGGGAACTGAAGCTTTCTTT
j_call: TRBJ1-2; d_call: TRBD1; v_call: TRBV9; clone_size: .; cdr3_aa: CASSVDGQGANGYTF; cdr3_nt: TGTGCCAGCAGCGTAGACGGGCAGGGGGCAAACGGCTACACCTTC
j_call: TRBJ2-7; d_call: TRBD1; v_call: TRBV6-6; clone_size: few; cdr3_aa: CASSPPRLRTGVDEQYF; cdr3_nt: TGTGCCAGCAGTCCACCCCGGCTCCGGACAGGGGTAGACGAGCAGTACTTC
j_call: TRBJ1-2; d_call: .; v_call: TRBV7-9; clone_size: .; cdr3_aa: CASSKGQFNYGYTF; cdr3_nt: TGTGCCAGCAGCAAAGGACAGTTTAACTATGGCTACACCTTC
j_call: TRBJ2-5; d_call: .; v_call: TRBV7-2; clone_size: .; cdr3_aa: CASSLGVGAKTQYF; cdr3_nt: TGTGCCAGCAGCTTAGGGGTGGGGGCGAAGACCCAGTACTTC
j_call: TRBJ1-3; d_call: TRBD1; v_call: TRBV5-1; clone_size: .; cdr3_aa: CASSLDRGLGNTIYF; cdr3_nt: TGCGCCAGCAGCTTGGACAGGGGGCTAGGAAACACCATATATTTT
j_call: TRBJ1-3; d_call: .; v_call: TRBV12-3/TRBV12-4; clone_size: few; cdr3_aa: CASSTGTGNTIYF; cdr3_nt: TGTGCCAGCAGCACAGGGACTGGAAACACCATATATTTT
j_call: TRBJ2-3; d_call: TRBD1; v_call: TRBV7-3; clone_size: .; cdr3_aa: CASSLTGGADTQYF; cdr3_nt: TGTGCCAGCAGCTTAACAGGGGGCGCAGATACGCAGTATTTT
j_call: TRBJ2-3; d_call: TRBD2; v_call: TRBV18; clone_size: once; cdr3_aa: CASSRTSGRALKDTQYF; cdr3_nt: TGTGCCAGCTCAAGGACTAGCGGGAGGGCCCTCAAAGATACGCAGTATTTT
j_call: TRBJ1-1; d_call: .; v_call: TRBV19; clone_size: once; cdr3_aa: CASMEGYTEAFF; cdr3_nt: TGTGCCAGTATGGAGGGCTACACTGAAGCTTTCTTT
j_call: TRBJ2-3; d_call: TRBD1; v_call: TRBV13; clone_size: .; cdr3_aa: CASSSPRTGGLTDTQYF; cdr3_nt: TGTGCCAGCAGCTCCCCTAGGACAGGGGGTTTAACAGATACGCAGTATTTT
j_call: TRBJ1-4; d_call: .; v_call: TRBV19; clone_size: .; cdr3_aa: CASSDTGSYNEKLFF; cdr3_nt: TGTGCCAGTAGCGATACAGGGTCTTATAATGAAAAACTGTTTTTT
j_call: TRBJ2-7; d_call: TRBD1; v_call: TRBV5-1; clone_size: .; cdr3_aa: CASSWGTGAAYEQYF; cdr3_nt: TGCGCCAGCAGCTGGGGGACAGGGGCTGCTTACGAGCAGTACTTC
j_call: TRBJ2-1; d_call: .; v_call: TRBV13; clone_size: .; cdr3_aa: CASSLKAGRLSSYNEQFF; cdr3_nt: TGTGCCAGCAGCTTAAAAGCGGGCAGACTGAGCTCCTACAATGAGCAGTTCTTC
j_call: TRBJ2-2; d_call: TRBD1; v_call: TRBV2; clone_size: .; cdr3_aa: CASGDRGNTGELFF; cdr3_nt: TGTGCCAGCGGCGACAGGGGTAACACCGGGGAGCTGTTTTTT
j_call: TRBJ2-1; d_call: TRBD2; v_call: TRBV7-9; clone_size: few; cdr3_aa: CASSFLSGGRNEQFF; cdr3_nt: TGTGCCAGCAGCTTTCTGTCGGGAGGGCGCAATGAGCAGTTCTTC